The 23 T cell receptor beta chains below come from one sample, sequenced in a study of technical replicates of blood from a few donors. Clones were sequenced by immunoSEQ multiplex PCR, and TCRdb holds only the in-frame ones, with some missing. The table lists 90,000 to 100,000 clones, around 96% of them singletons. Source material: T cells isolated from PBMCs. These receptors all come from a human donor in good health.

V usage is TRBV11-2 and J usage is TRBJ1-1; D is unresolved. V was cut by 7 bases and J by 0 bases, with 9 bases left in between. Looked up from germline, CDR1 is SGHAT and CDR2 is FQNNGV. The CDR3 runs 13 residues. The CDR3 region has the DNA TGTGCCAGCACGGAGAGAATGAACACTGAAGCTTTCTTT. Translated: CASTERMNTEAFF.

The rearrangement joins TRBV6-5 to TRBJ1-2; D is ambiguous. The CDR3 length is 13 residues. Germline-derived CDR1 and CDR2 are MNHEY and SVGAGI. With 5 bases removed from V and 5 bases from J, the gap between germline ends came to 12 bases. Here the CDR3 DNA reads TGTGCCAGCAGTGCAGGACTCGATTATGGCTACACCTTC. This translates into CASSAGLDYGYTF.

The chain carries TRBV12-5 and TRBJ2-3; D is possibly TRBD1 (6 bases). Looked up from germline, CDR1 is LGHNT and CDR2 is FRNRAP. The CDR3 runs to 14 residues. V gave up 5 bases and J gave up 0 bases, with 9 bases separating them. The CDR3 DNA reads TGTGCTAGTGGTGGCGGACAGAGCACAGATACGCAGTATTTT. Its translation is CASGGGQSTDTQYF.

The chain employs TRBV5-1 and TRBJ2-1; 11 bases line up with TRBD2. This CDR3 region has 15 residues. Trimming at V came to 0 bases and at J to 9 bases, leaving 5 bases not matched to a gene. Germline V gives CDR1 SGHRS, CDR2 YFSETQ. CDR3 DNA: TGCGCCAGCAGCTTGGATACTAGCGGGAGTGGTGAGCAGTTCTTC. Translated: CASSLDTSGSGEQFF.

The chain employs TRBV7-2 and TRBJ2-3; tentatively, D is TRBD2 (6 bases). Trimming shortened V by 5 bases and J by 2 bases, and 17 bases separated the two germline ends. Germline V gene data show CDR1 as SGHTA and CDR2 as FQGNSA. The length of the CDR3 is 16 residues. Written as DNA, the CDR3 is TGTGCCAGCAGCCTCTGGCTGCGGGACCTCACAGATACGCAGTATTTT. Protein sequence: CASSLWLRDLTDTQYF.

The chain couples TRBV7-3 to TRBJ2-3; 8 nucleotides match TRBD1. V gave up 2 bases and J gave up 4 bases; unmatched junction bases: 2. The CDR3 runs 14 residues. Germline CDR1 and CDR2: SGHTA and FQGTGA. CDR3 nucleotide sequence: TGTGCCAGCAGCTTAGAACAGGGGGCAGATACGCAGTATTTT. Its translation is CASSLEQGADTQYF.

The J gene is TRBJ1-6, the V gene TRBV5-1; 7 bases agree with TRBD1. V shed 5 bases, J shed 8 bases, and the junction held 13 bases outside the gene matches. Germline CDR1 reads SGHRS; CDR2 reads YFSETQ. The length of the CDR3 is 16 residues. DNA of the CDR3: TGCGCCAGCAGTCAAAGACCAGGGACAGACTATTCACCCCTCCACTTT. As protein: CASSQRPGTDYSPLHF.

V and J are TRBV30 and TRBJ2-7; tentative D call: TRBD2 (5 bases). Per the germline V gene, CDR1 is GTSNPN and CDR2 is SVGIG (reference sequence). The CDR3 has 12 amino acids. V lost 3 bases and J lost 4, with 10 bases in between. DNA of the CDR3: TGTGCCTGGAGGGCTAGCTGGTACGAGCAGTACTTC. Residues: CAWRASWYEQYF.

The rearrangement joins TRBV29-1 to TRBJ2-3; 8 nucleotides agree with TRBD1. This CDR3 has 15 residues. The ends lost 7 bases at V and 3 bases at J; junction bases unmatched: 12. Germline assignment: CDR1 SQVTM and CDR2 ANQGSEA. The CDR3 is CSGREWQGATDTQYF. The CDR3 nucleotides read TGCAGCGGTCGGGAGTGGCAGGGGGCAACAGATACGCAGTATTTT.

This CDR3 is CASSSDRESLTEAFF. CDR3 coding DNA: TGTGCCAGCAGTTCGGACAGGGAATCGCTCACTGAAGCTTTCTTT. This chain connects TRBV28 to TRBJ1-1, with 8 positions matching TRBD1. The CDR3 totals 15 residues. CDR1 MDHEN and CDR2 SYDVKM come from the germline V gene. The V segment lost 4 bases and the J segment 4 bases; nucleotides outside the gene matches: 8.

The V gene is TRBV7-8, the J gene TRBJ2-7; unclear D gene. CDR3 size: 13 residues. The V end was cut by 7 bases, the J end by 2 bases, with 12 bases between. Looked up from germline, CDR1 is SGHVS and CDR2 is FQNEAQ. CDR3 bases: TGTGCCAGCACCAAACTTGGTCCCTACGAGCAGTACTTC. Translation: CASTKLGPYEQYF.

The J gene is TRBJ1-5, the V gene TRBV28, with a possible D match to TRBD1 (5 bases). Trimming cost V 6 bases and J 6 bases, with 15 bases left between them. Per the germline V gene, CDR1 is MDHEN and CDR2 is SYDVKM. CDR3 size: 14 residues. This chain's CDR3 is CASSSGRWGQPQHF. The CDR3 DNA reads as TGTGCCAGCAGCTCAGGGAGGTGGGGTCAGCCCCAGCATTTT.

This clone was picked up one time. The CDR3: CASSLLGAAETQYF. The CDR3 bases are TGTGCCAGCAGCTTACTGGGGGCAGCGGAGACCCAGTACTTC. The rearrangement uses TRBV7-3 and TRBJ2-5; the D gene is possibly TRBD1 (6 bases). The V end was cut by 2 bases, the J end by 5 bases, with 12 bases between. Looked up from germline, CDR1 is SGHTA and CDR2 is FQGTGA. The CDR3 is 14 amino acids. The variable domain in full, with the rest retrieved from reference TRBV7-3 and TRBJ2-5, is GAGVSQTPSNKVTEKGKYVELRCDPISGHTALYWYRQSLGQGPEFLIYFQGTGAADDSGLPNDRFFAVRPEGSVSTLKIQRTERGDSAVYLCASSLLGAAETQYFGPGTRLLVL.

The rearrangement links TRBV4-1 to TRBJ2-6, with D perhaps TRBD2 (6 bases). With 8 bases removed from V and 3 bases from J, the gap between germline ends came to 17 bases. Germline V gene sequence: CDR1 MGHRA, CDR2 YSYEKL. The CDR3 runs 16 residues. For the CDR3, the DNA is TGCGCCAGCGCCAGAGGAGGGTTTCTTGGGGCCAACGTCCTGACTTTC. Translating gives CASARGGFLGANVLTF.

This rearrangement joins TRBV7-9 to TRBJ2-7, with 13 positions matching TRBD2. The CDR3 covers 14 residues. Trimming at V came to 4 bases and at J to 5 bases, leaving 2 bases not matched to a gene. Germline-derived CDR1 and CDR2 are SEHNR and FQNEAQ (reference sequence). CDR3 region: CASSSGLAGNEQYF. CDR3 bases: TGTGCCAGCAGCTCGGGACTAGCGGGAAACGAGCAGTACTTC.

V is TRBV6-6 and J is TRBJ1-2; a weak D match, TRBD1 (5 bases). The CDR3 is 13 amino acids. Trimming took off 0 bases at V and 4 bases at J, with 6 bases between the two ends. Per the germline V gene, CDR1 is MNHNY and CDR2 is SVGAGI (reference sequence). The CDR3 bases are TGTGCCAGCAGTTACTCGACAGCCTATGGCTACACCTTC. It codes for CASSYSTAYGYTF.

This clone was detected once. CDR3 amino acids: CASSLQGGPYNEQFF. CDR3 sequence (DNA): TGTGCCAGCAGCTTACAGGGAGGGCCATACAATGAGCAGTTCTTC. The chain is built from TRBV7-2 and TRBJ2-1; TRBD2 matches 7 bases. Per germline, CDR1 SGHTA and CDR2 FQGNSA. The CDR3 has 15 residues. J lost 4 bases, V lost 2 bases, and 5 bases had no gene match. Complete variable domain (other parts from reference TRBV7-2 and TRBJ2-1): GAGVSQSPSNKVTEKGKDVELRCDPISGHTALYWYRQSLGQGLEFLIYFQGNSAPDKSGLPSDRFSAERTGGSVSTLTIQRTQQEDSAVYLCASSLQGGPYNEQFFGPGTRLTVL.

In DNA form, the CDR3 reads TGTGCCAGCTCACTACCGCGGGCAACTAATGAAAAACTGTTTTTT. It codes for CASSLPRATNEKLFF. This rearrangement joins TRBV18 to TRBJ1-4, with D unclear. The V gene's germline CDR1 is KGHSH and CDR2 LQKENI. Between the trimmed V and J ends, which lost 4 bases and 0 bases, there was a span of 9 bases. This CDR3 has 15 residues.

This clone was seen just once. The V call is TRBV7-2, the J call TRBJ1-2; weak D call: TRBD1 (5 bases). Per the germline V gene, CDR1 is SGHTA and CDR2 is FQGNSA. This CDR3 has 13 residues. V was cut by 3 bases and J by 7 bases, with 12 bases left in between. CDR3 sequence: CASSFGQGGGYTF. In DNA, the CDR3 is TGTGCCAGCAGCTTCGGCCAGGGAGGTGGCTACACCTTC.

This clone was counted once. This rearrangement joins TRBV2 to TRBJ1-2; D is ambiguous. Trimming took 0 bases from V and 4 from J, leaving 9 bases between them. The CDR3 extends over 14 amino acids. In germline, CDR1 is SNHLY, CDR2 FYNNEI. The DNA for the CDR3 is TGTGCCAGCAGTGAAGCGCCTTTCAGCTATGGCTACACCTTC. Translation: CASSEAPFSYGYTF.

The gene calls are TRBV4-2 and TRBJ2-7, with TRBD2 identical over 8 bases. After removal of 4 bases from V and 1 base from J, the junction contained 9 bases not matched to a gene. The germline CDR1 and CDR2 sequences are LGHNA and YNFKEQ. This CDR3 has 16 amino acids. The CDR3 loop reads CASSPQEREKSYEQYF. In nucleotides, the CDR3 is TGTGCCAGCAGCCCGCAGGAGCGGGAGAAATCCTACGAGCAGTACTTC.

The chain links TRBV6-1 to TRBJ2-7; TRBD1 might be the D (5 bases). Germline loops: CDR1 MNHNS, CDR2 SASEGT. The CDR3 totals 15 residues. Trimming removed 0 bases from V and 3 bases from J, with 12 bases in between. The CDR3 nucleotides are TGTGCCAGCAGTGAAGCGCAGGACAACTTCTACGAGCAGTACTTC. Residues: CASSEAQDNFYEQYF.

The rearrangement joins TRBV6-1 to TRBJ2-3, with D perhaps TRBD2 (6 bases). The V gene's germline CDR1 is MNHNS and CDR2 SASEGT. V was pared by 3 bases and J by 1 base, with 11 bases between. The CDR3 loop spans 15 amino acids. The CDR3: CASSESGGGTDTQYF. In nucleotides, the CDR3 is TGTGCCAGCAGTGAGTCGGGCGGGGGCACAGATACGCAGTATTTT.